This T cell receptor (beta chain) was recorded in a study of T cells in Graves' hyperthyroidism and ophthalmopathy (dated by TCRdb to between 2018 and 2021). Turning to the overall study: Peripheral blood samples were taken at initial diagnosis, before any treatment was given. To identify distinguishing TCR V-J signatures, a discovery cohort of around 100 patients was used, comprising 43 with Graves' ophthalmopathy and approximately 58 with stable Graves' hyperthyroidism. Prospective prediction of ophthalmopathy was tested in an independent validation cohort consisting of 18 to 20 hyperthyroidism patients and around 17 patients who later progressed to ophthalmopathy. The roughly 94 discovery patients were randomly divided into training and test sets at a 7:3 ratio. The study also compared thyroid tissue and blood T-cell repertoires from roughly six Graves' hyperthyroidism patients. Once sampling was done, hyperthyroidism patients were given methimazole at a starting dose of 30 mg daily, whereas ophthalmopathy patients were given high-dose intravenous methylprednisolone. The paper describes TCR Vbeta CDR3 sequencing of roughly 130 peripheral blood samples, made up of fewer than 50 ophthalmopathy patients, more than 70 hyperthyroidism patients and roughly 17 progressor patients. Broad study findings and their caveats: During validation, the model predicted progression to ophthalmopathy a median of roughly six months ahead of onset, with more than 55% sensitivity and 72% to 80% specificity. In cross-validation, a model built on a 13 V-J signature told ophthalmopathy apart from stable hyperthyroidism with 85% to 90% sensitivity and around 83% specificity, and in testing the same model reached 80%/75%. No statistical method was used to fix the sample size in advance, and group allocation was not hidden from the investigators. Most expanded thyroid clonotypes (frequency above 0.001) were also detected in blood, suggesting blood repertoires may reflect thyroid immune responses.

A patient counted as having stable Graves' hyperthyroidism if no progression to ophthalmopathy occurred over 18 months of follow-up. Hyperthyroidism patients were newly diagnosed, had a disease duration of under 2 months, and were aged 18 to 65 years. Exclusion was applied to patients with uncontrolled infections, other autoimmune diseases, pregnancy or lactation. Diagnoses relied on clinical symptoms, serum thyroxine and TRAb, thyroid ultrasound and orbital computed tomography. PBMCs were isolated from 7.5 to 10 ml of fresh peripheral blood by Ficoll-Paque density gradient centrifugation. Trizol reagent was used to extract total RNA, and RNA quality was then checked on an Agilent 2100 Bioanalyzer. CDR1 and CDR2 are read off the germline V gene as MDHEN and SYDVKM. Counted from cysteine to phenylalanine, this CDR3 has 15 amino acids. Only the CDR3 portion is preserved as DNA: 45 bases, with reading frame beginning at the first base. The V end loses 2 bases and the J end loses 2 bases, and a stretch of 10 bases separates them.

TCR beta CDR3 regions were amplified from RNA transcripts. For the first round of RT-PCR on the TCR CDR3, the HTBI primer set was used together with the Qiagen OneStep RT-PCR kit. A second multiplex PCR round built the libraries, followed by size selection and purification. The libraries were sequenced on an Illumina HiSeq2000 using paired-end 100 bp reads. Per the source publication's procedure: Raw data were processed with SOAPnuke, discarding reads with adapters, uncalled bases, mean Phred below 15, or no exact constant-primer or identifier match. COPE v1.2.5 was used to merge the high-quality paired reads, and each unique nucleotide sequence was defined as a clonotype. Clonotypes were aligned to IMGT TRBV, TRBD and TRBJ reference segments using MiTCR v1.1. The analysis was restricted to V-J combinations with a frequency above 0.0001, which together covered roughly 99% of the repertoires. The TCS score was defined as the ratio of F50 (clonal expansion) to E x V (chaos), calculated using BLOSUM62-based TCRdist between CDR3 peptides within each V-J. Welch's t-statistics and random forest reduced around 520 V-J features to roughly 13, which were used in a naive Bayes classifier (R e1071). TCRdb trimmed public reads at Q25 via fastp, called clones via MiXCR and kept in-frame beta chains. Each CDR3 protein gets just one entry, which takes the most common genes and DNA from the rows behind it. The V and J calls shown here were made by TCRdb, not taken from the authors' results. This sample comprises fewer than 900,000 distinct CDR3 sequences, roughly 17% of them detected only once. The ten largest clones represent about 8.4% of the sample.

About this clonotype: Its antigen is not yet known. The input lacks base qualities; no much larger clone sits a single base away.

The chain links TRBV28 with TRBJ1-5; there is no confident call for the D gene. Material for sequencing was blood. The TCR was taken from a man aged 18-30 years with Graves' hyperthyroidism. Here is the DNA: TGTGCCAGCAGTTTAAGGCCCGGTGGCAATCAGCCCCAGCATTTT. The resulting protein is CASSLRPGGNQPQHF.